The clone carrying this TCR beta chain showed up just once. These data belong to a study of siplizumab effects on memory and regulatory T cells. Repertoires were generated with immunoSEQ multiplex PCR, while TCRdb's copy carries only in-frame clones and drops some. The table includes roughly 92,000 clones, over 85% detected once. The CDR3 has 15 amino acids. The V end lost 0 bases, the J end lost 7 bases, and 14 bases lay between the germline ends. Germline assignment: CDR1 SGHTS and CDR2 YDEGEE. Input material: non-Treg CD4+ T cells sorted from blood. This clonotype originated in a human donor in good health. The chain combines TRBV5-8 with TRBJ1-5; D possibly corresponds to TRBD1 (6 bases). DNA for the CDR3: TGTGCCAGCAGCTTGGGGACAGTTGACGGACAGCCCCAGCATTTT. Translating gives CASSLGTVDGQPQHF. The full variable domain, in which reference TRBV5-8 and TRBJ1-5 provide the parts outside the CDR3, is EAGVTQSPTHLIKTRGQQATLRCSPISGHTSVYWYQQALGLGLQFLLWYDEGEERNRGNFPPRFSGRQFPNYSSELNVNALELEDSALYLCASSLGTVDGQPQHFGDGTRLSIL.